This TCR beta chain comes out of a study of glioma-infiltrating T cells. Study conclusions and caveats: CDR3 overlap between tissue and blood was very small. Above-expected tissue-blood divergence occurred in all gliomas, most in low-grade ones.

This clonotype is labeled as large. The antigen is undetermined. Between the trimmed V and J ends, which lost 5 bases and 9 bases, there was a span of 23 bases. The CDR3 has 15 amino acids. Germline lookup yields CDR1 MNHNS and CDR2 SASEGT. TCR alpha and beta CDR3 regions were amplified from RNA using iRepertoire nested multiplex PCR. One-step reverse transcription and amplification started from approximately 100-400 ng of tissue mRNA or PBMC total RNA. MiXCR was run by TCRdb on the multiplex PCR reads, yielding one entry per CDR3 protein. This sample has approximately 820 distinct CDR3 sequences, with about 15% found just once.

The receptor's source is a human donor with low-grade glioma or glioblastoma, undergoing nonglioma brain surgery, or in good health (not recorded which). The sample consisted of glioma tissue, nonneoplastic brain tissue, or PBMCs (not recorded which). The genes are TRBV6-1 and TRBJ2-7; no definite D call. CDR3 sequence reads: CASSLEVGWIVGQYF. DNA for the CDR3: TGTGCCAGCAGTTTAGAAGTTGGGTGGATAGTCGGGCAGTACTTC.